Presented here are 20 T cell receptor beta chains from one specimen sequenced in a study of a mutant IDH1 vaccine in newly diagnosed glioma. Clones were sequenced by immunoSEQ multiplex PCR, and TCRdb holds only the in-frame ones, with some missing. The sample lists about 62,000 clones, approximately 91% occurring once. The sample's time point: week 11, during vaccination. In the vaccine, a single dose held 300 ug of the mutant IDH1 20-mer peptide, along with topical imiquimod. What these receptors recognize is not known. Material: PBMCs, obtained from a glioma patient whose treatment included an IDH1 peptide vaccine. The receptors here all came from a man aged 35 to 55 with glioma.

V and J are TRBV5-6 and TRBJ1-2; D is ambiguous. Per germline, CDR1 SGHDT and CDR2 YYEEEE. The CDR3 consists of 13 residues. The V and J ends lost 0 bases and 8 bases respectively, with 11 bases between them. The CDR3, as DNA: TGTGCCAGCAGCTTGGACCCGGGGTTGGGCTACACCTTC. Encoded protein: CASSLDPGLGYTF.

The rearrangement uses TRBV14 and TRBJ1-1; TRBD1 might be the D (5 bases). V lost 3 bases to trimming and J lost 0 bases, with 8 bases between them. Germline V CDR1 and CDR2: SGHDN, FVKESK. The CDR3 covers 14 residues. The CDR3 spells CASSHRQLNTEAFF. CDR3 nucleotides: TGTGCCAGCAGCCATCGACAGCTGAACACTGAAGCTTTCTTT.

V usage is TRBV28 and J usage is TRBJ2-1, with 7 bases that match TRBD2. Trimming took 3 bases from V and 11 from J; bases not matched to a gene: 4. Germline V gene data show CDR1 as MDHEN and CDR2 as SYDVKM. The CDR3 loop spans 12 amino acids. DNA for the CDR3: TGTGCCAGCAGTTTTCAAGCGGGAAAGCAGTTCTTC. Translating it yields CASSFQAGKQFF.

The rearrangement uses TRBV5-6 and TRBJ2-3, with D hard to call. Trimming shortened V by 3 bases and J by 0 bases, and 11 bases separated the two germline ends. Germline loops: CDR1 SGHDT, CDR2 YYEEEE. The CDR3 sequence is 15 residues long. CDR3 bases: TGTGCCAGCAGCTCCCACCGGTTGAGCACAGATACGCAGTATTTT. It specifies CASSSHRLSTDTQYF.

The CDR3 coding sequence is TGTGCCACCAGCAGAGATCCCGGGAGCACAGATACGCAGTATTTT. Its translation is CATSRDPGSTDTQYF. This chain links TRBV15 with TRBJ2-3; D is ambiguous. The germline CDR1 and CDR2 sequences are LNHNV and YYDKDF (reference sequence). The CDR3 covers 15 residues. The V gene lost 0 bases and the J gene lost 0 bases, with 7 bases spanning the gap. The full variable domain, completed using reference TRBV15 and TRBJ2-3, is DAMVIQNPRYQVTQFGKPVTLSCSQTLNHNVMYWYQQKSSQAPKLLFHYYDKDFNNEADTPDNFQSRRPNTSFCFLDIRSPGLGDTAMYLCATSRDPGSTDTQYFGPGTRLTVL.

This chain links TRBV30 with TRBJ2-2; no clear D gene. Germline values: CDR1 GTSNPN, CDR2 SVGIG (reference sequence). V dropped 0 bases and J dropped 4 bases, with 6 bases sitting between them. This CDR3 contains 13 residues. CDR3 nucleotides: TGTGCCTGGAGTGTCACTGGCACCGGGGAGCTGTTTTTT. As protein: CAWSVTGTGELFF. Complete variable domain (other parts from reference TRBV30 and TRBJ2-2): SQTIHQWPATLVQPVGSPLSLECTVEGTSNPNLYWYRQAAGRGLQLLFYSVGIGQISSEVPQNLSASRPQDRQFILSSKKLLLSDSGFYLCAWSVTGTGELFFGEGSRLTVL.

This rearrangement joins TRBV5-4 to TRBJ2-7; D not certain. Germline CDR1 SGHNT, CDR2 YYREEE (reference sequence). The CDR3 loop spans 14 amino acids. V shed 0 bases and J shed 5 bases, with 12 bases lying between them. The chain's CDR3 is CASSLEVGSHEQYF. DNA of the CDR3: TGTGCCAGCAGCTTGGAGGTAGGATCGCACGAGCAGTACTTC. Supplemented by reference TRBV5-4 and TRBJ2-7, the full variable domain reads ETGVTQSPTHLIKTRGQQVTLRCSSQSGHNTVSWYQQALGQGPQFIFQYYREEENGRGNFPPRFSGLQFPNYSSELNVNALELDDSALYLCASSLEVGSHEQYFGPGTRLTVT.

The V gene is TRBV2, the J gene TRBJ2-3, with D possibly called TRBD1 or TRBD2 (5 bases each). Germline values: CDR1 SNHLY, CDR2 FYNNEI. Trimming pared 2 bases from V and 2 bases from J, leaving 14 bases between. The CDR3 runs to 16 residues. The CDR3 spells CASSENLPGPTDTQYF. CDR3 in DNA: TGTGCCAGCAGTGAAAACCTTCCGGGACCCACAGATACGCAGTATTTT.

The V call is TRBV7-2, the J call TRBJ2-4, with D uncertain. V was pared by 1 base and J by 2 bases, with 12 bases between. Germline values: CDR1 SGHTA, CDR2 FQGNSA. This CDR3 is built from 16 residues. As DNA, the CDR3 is TGTGCCAGCAGCTTAGGCCGCACTAAGCCCAAAAACATTCAGTACTTC. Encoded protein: CASSLGRTKPKNIQYF.

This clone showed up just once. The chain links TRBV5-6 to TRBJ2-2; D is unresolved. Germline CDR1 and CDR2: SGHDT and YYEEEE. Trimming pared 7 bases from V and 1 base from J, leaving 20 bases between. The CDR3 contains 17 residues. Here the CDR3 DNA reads TGTGCCAGCTACTCACTTGGTAGGAGCTTGAACACCGGGGAGCTGTTTTTT. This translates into CASYSLGRSLNTGELFF.

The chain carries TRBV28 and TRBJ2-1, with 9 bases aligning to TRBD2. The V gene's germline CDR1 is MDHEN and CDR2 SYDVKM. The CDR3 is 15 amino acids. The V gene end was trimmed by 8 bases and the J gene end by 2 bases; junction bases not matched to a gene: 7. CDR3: CASSSAGGAYNEQFF. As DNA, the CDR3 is TGTGCCAGCTCCTCGGCGGGGGGGGCCTACAATGAGCAGTTCTTC.

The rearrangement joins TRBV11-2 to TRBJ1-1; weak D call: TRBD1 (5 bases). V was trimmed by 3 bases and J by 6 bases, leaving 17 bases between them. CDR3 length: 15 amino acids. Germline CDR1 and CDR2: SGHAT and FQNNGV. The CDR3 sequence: CASSFPRQPPAEAFF. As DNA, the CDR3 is TGTGCCAGCAGCTTCCCGCGACAGCCCCCCGCTGAAGCTTTCTTT. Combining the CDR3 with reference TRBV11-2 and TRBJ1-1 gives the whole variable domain EAGVAQSPRYKIIEKRQSVAFWCNPISGHATLYWYQQILGQGPKLLIQFQNNGVVDDSQLPKDRFSAERLKGVDSTLKIQPAKLEDSAVYLCASSFPRQPPAEAFFGQGTRLTVV.

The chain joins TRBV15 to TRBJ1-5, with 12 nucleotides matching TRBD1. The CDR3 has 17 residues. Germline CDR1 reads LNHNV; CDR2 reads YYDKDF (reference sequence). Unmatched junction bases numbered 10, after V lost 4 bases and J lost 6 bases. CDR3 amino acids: CATSKGQGARLGQPQHF. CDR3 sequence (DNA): TGTGCCACCAGCAAGGGACAGGGGGCGCGTCTGGGTCAGCCCCAGCATTTT.

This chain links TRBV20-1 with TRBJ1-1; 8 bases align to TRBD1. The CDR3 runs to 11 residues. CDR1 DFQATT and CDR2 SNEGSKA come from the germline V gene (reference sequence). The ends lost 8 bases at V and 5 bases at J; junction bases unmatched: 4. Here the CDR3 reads CSNDRGTEAFF. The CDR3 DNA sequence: TGCAGTAACGACAGGGGTACTGAAGCTTTCTTT.

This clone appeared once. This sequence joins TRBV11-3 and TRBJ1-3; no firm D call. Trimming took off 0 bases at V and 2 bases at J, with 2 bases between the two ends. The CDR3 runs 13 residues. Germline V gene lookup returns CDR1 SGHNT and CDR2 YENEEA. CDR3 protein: CASSLEAGNTIYF. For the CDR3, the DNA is TGTGCCAGCAGCTTAGAAGCTGGAAACACCATATATTTT.

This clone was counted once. CDR3 loop: CASSLDTIYEQYF. The DNA of the CDR3 is TGTGCCAGCAGCTTGGATACCATTTACGAGCAGTACTTC. The V and J genes are TRBV5-4 and TRBJ2-7; D is ambiguous. V was clipped by 0 bases and J by 4 bases, with 8 bases between them. Germline lookup yields CDR1 SGHNT and CDR2 YYREEE (reference sequence). CDR3 size: 13 residues.

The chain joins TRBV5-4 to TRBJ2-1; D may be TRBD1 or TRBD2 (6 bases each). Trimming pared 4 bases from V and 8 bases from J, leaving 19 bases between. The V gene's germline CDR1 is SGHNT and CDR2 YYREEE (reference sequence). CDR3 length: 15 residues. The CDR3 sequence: CASSRGGRSFDEQFF. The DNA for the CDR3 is TGTGCCAGCAGCCGAGGGGGGAGGTCATTTGATGAGCAGTTCTTC.

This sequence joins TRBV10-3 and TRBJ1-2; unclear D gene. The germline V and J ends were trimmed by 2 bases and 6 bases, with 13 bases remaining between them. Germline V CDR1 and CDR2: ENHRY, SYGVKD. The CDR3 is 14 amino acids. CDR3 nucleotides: TGTGCCATCAGTGAGAACGGGGAGGATCATGGCTACACCTTC. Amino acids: CAISENGEDHGYTF.

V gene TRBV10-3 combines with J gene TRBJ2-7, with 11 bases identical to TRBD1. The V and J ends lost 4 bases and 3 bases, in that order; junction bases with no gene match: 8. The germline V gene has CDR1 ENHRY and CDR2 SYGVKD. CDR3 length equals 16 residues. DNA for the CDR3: TGTGCCATCAGTGTAGGTGCCGGGACAGGGGGCTACGAGCAGTACGTC. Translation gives CAISVGAGTGGYEQYV.

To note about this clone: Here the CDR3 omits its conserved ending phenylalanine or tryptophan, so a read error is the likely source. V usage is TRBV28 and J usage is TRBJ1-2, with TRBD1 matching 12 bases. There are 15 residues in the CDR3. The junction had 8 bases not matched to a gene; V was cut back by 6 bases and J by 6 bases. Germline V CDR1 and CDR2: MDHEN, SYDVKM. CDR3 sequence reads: CASRTLGTGGHGYTL. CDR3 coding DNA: TGTGCCAGCAGAACACTTGGGACAGGGGGCCATGGCTACACCCTC.